The T cell receptor (beta chain) under discussion was sequenced for a study of cytomegalovirus exposure and HLA in healthy donors. Donors likely had unrecorded immune exposures despite being nominally healthy when sampled. The study ran its PCR with 60 Vbeta and 13 Jbeta primers. The data were produced by immunoSEQ multiplex PCR, yet TCRdb's version contains in-frame clones alone and is incomplete. This sample has 160,000 or so clones, with about 80% found just once. This clone has only one observation. Its specificity is not known. Study-level findings and limits: In a later analysis, TCR association rates varied by HLA locus: DRB1 most, HLA-C fewest. Available immune exposure information covered CMV serostatus only. A list of 150 to 200 TCR beta chains associated with cytomegalovirus was given.

CDR3 size: 12 residues. Germline values: CDR1 MNHEY, CDR2 SMNVEV (reference sequence). The V and J ends lost 8 bases and 5 bases, in that order; junction bases with no gene match: 4. Input material: PBMCs. V is TRBV27 and J is TRBJ1-2; TRBD1 matches at 8 bases. This clonotype was sampled from a man aged 30 to 39 in good health and CMV-seronegative. Here the CDR3 DNA reads TGTGCCAGCCGACAGGGGTGGTATGGCTACACCTTC. This gives the protein CASRQGWYGYTF.